This is a list of T cell receptor beta chains from one sample in a study of T-cell reconstitution after alpha-beta-depleted transplantation in children. One entry per CDR3 protein results from TCRdb running MiXCR on the PCR reads. The sample shows more than 200,000 distinct CDR3 sequences, approximately 17% of them seen only once. The sample in question was PBMCs, mostly from graft donor cells, obtained 360 days after TCRalphabeta/CD19-depleted stem cell transplant. The receptors were gathered from a male patient aged 2-15 years who had a stem cell transplant for acute lymphoblastic leukemia, so the T cells may come from the graft donor. Each CDR3 is given with its conserved first and last residue. D genes are given only for firm matches. Not all rows give a size; the values are once, few, many and, for expanded clones, a class.

clone_size,v_call,d_call,j_call,cdr3_aa,cdr3_nt
few,TRBV9,-,TRBJ2-7,CASSVANSPLREQYF,TGTGCCAGCAGCGTAGCAAATTCCCCTCTTCGCGAGCAGTACTTC
-,TRBV3-1,-,TRBJ2-2,CASKAGYSNTGELFF,TGTGCCAGCAAGGCAGGTTACTCGAACACCGGGGAGCTGTTTTTT
-,TRBV12-3/TRBV12-4,TRBD2,TRBJ2-3,CASSQPGLAGRRDTQYF,TGTGCCAGCAGCCAGCCGGGACTAGCGGGCCGGCGGGATACGCAGTATTTT
-,TRBV29-1,-,TRBJ2-2,CSVGGGLGTGELFF,TGCAGCGTCGGGGGAGGTCTGGGCACCGGGGAGCTGTTTTTT
-,TRBV3-1,-,TRBJ1-5,CASSQDVDQPQHF,TGTGCCAGCAGCCAAGATGTCGATCAGCCCCAGCATTTT
-,TRBV3-1,-,TRBJ2-1,CASSHERRGTYNEQFF,TGTGCCAGCAGCCATGAGAGGCGGGGAACCTACAATGAGCAGTTCTTC
-,TRBV5-1,TRBD1,TRBJ2-4,CADRQGKLAKNIQYF,TGCGCCGACCGACAGGGAAAATTAGCCAAAAACATTCAGTACTTC
-,TRBV27,TRBD2,TRBJ2-1,CASSRRLAGDYNEQFF,TGTGCCAGCAGTCGCAGACTAGCGGGGGACTACAATGAGCAGTTCTTC
few,TRBV29-1,TRBD1,TRBJ1-1,CSATSTGKNTEAFF,TGCAGCGCAACCTCGACAGGGAAGAACACTGAAGCTTTCTTT
few,TRBV5-6,-,TRBJ2-7,CASSPTSRSVVYEQYF,TGTGCCAGCAGTCCCACGTCGAGGTCCGTAGTCTACGAGCAGTACTTC
few,TRBV12-3/TRBV12-4,-,TRBJ2-3,CASSLGGAPDTQYF,TGTGCCAGCAGTTTAGGCGGGGCCCCAGATACGCAGTATTTT
few,TRBV5-1,TRBD1,TRBJ2-3,CASSLFSGQGMVLYF,TGCGCCAGCAGCTTGTTTTCGGGACAGGGAATGGTTCTGTATTTT
-,TRBV12-3/TRBV12-4,-,TRBJ1-5,CASSLTATGQPQHF,TGTGCCAGCAGTCTCACCGCGACGGGACAGCCCCAGCATTTT
few,TRBV12-3/TRBV12-4,-,TRBJ2-2,CASSLRENGELFF,TGTGCCAGCAGCCTACGGGAGAACGGGGAACTGTTTTTT
few,TRBV4-1,TRBD2,TRBJ2-1,CASSQVGAGGRSYNEQFF,TGCGCCAGCAGCCAAGTTGGAGCGGGGGGGCGGTCCTACAATGAGCAGTTCTTC
-,TRBV5-1,TRBD1,TRBJ2-4,CASSLAGTGMLNIQYF,TGCGCCAGCAGCTTGGCGGGGACAGGGATGTTAAACATTCAGTACTTC
-,TRBV24-1,-,TRBJ2-3,CATSDPPTDTQYF,TGTGCCACCAGTGATCCCCCCACAGATACGCAGTATTTT
-,TRBV2,TRBD2,TRBJ2-3,CASSEALADYTDTQYF,TGTGCCAGCAGTGAGGCCCTAGCGGACTACACAGATACGCAGTATTTT
-,TRBV2,-,TRBJ1-1,CASSEEGFAAFF,TGTGCCAGCAGTGAGGAGGGGTTTGCAGCTTTCTTT
-,TRBV27,-,TRBJ2-4,CASSEIGLAKNIQYF,TGTGCCAGCAGCGAGATAGGGCTAGCCAAAAACATTCAGTACTTC
-,TRBV28,-,TRBJ2-5,CASSSTSLKVQETQYF,TGTGCCAGCAGTTCCACTAGCCTAAAAGTTCAAGAGACCCAGTACTTC
-,TRBV28,-,TRBJ2-5,CASSPKAGRETQYF,TGTGCCAGCAGCCCGAAGGCAGGGCGAGAGACCCAGTACTTC
few,TRBV5-1,-,TRBJ2-2,CASSNLAQANTGELFF,TGCGCCAGCAGTAATCTAGCACAAGCGAACACCGGGGAGCTGTTTTTT
-,TRBV7-2,-,TRBJ2-7,CASSLVVGTYEQYF,TGTGCCAGCAGCTTAGTAGTCGGTACCTACGAGCAGTACTTC
many,TRBV29-1,-,TRBJ1-1,CSVEDPGRGGGTEAFF,TGCAGCGTTGAAGATCCGGGGCGCGGAGGGGGGACTGAAGCTTTCTTT
few,TRBV12-3/TRBV12-4,-,TRBJ1-1,CASSFNTLQGKAFF,TGTGCCAGCAGTTTTAACACCCTCCAGGGGAAAGCTTTCTTT
few,TRBV11-2,TRBD1,TRBJ2-2,CASSPDRVHTGELFF,TGTGCCAGCAGCCCCGACAGGGTTCACACCGGGGAGCTGTTTTTT
many,TRBV27,-,TRBJ2-3,CASTGGDTQYF,TGTGCCAGCACCGGTGGGGATACGCAGTATTTT
-,TRBV10-3,-,TRBJ2-7,CAITDSGGYTYEQYF,TGTGCCATCACTGATTCTGGGGGCTATACCTACGAGCAGTACTTC
few,TRBV12-3/TRBV12-4,TRBD2,TRBJ2-3,CASSLVAGGRTDTQYF,TGTGCCAGCAGTTTAGTAGCGGGGGGGCGGACAGATACGCAGTATTTT
-,TRBV12-3/TRBV12-4,TRBD2,TRBJ2-3,CATGGGPPDTQYF,TGTGCCACGGGGGGGGGCCCCCCAGATACGCAGTATTTT